The clone carrying this TCR beta chain ranks as medium-sized. The sample originates from a study of T cell clones after liver transplantation. Study in general: TCRbeta sequencing after a pre-transplant mixed lymphocyte reaction identified graft-donor-reactive clones, later tracked in post-transplant blood.

Sequencing used immunoSEQ multiplex PCR; TCRdb keeps in-frame clones, though not all of them. The sample records around 19,000 clones, nearly 80% being singletons. Sequences were derived from CD8+ T cells from blood, sampled more than 52 months after liver transplant. This clonotype originated in a human patient who received a liver transplant. Among the T cells, some may be from the graft donor.

The CDR3 loop is CASSLGDTIYF. The CDR3 bases are TGTGCCAGCAGCTTAGGAGACACCATATATTTT. This chain links TRBV7-9 with TRBJ1-3, with D hard to call. Trimming removed 1 base from V and 8 bases from J, with 3 bases in between. The CDR3 contains 11 residues. Germline V gives CDR1 SEHNR, CDR2 FQNEAQ (reference sequence). Complete variable domain (other parts from reference TRBV7-9 and TRBJ1-3): DTGVSQNPRHKITKRGQNVTFRCDPISEHNRLYWYRQTLGQGPEFLTYFQNEAQLEKSRLLSDRFSAERPKGSFSTLEIQRTEQGDSAMYLCASSLGDTIYFGEGSWLTVV.